Presented here are 30 T cell receptor beta chains from one specimen sequenced in a study of OX40 agonist ivuxolimab in advanced cancers. The table came from immunoSEQ multiplex PCR; TCRdb's copy has only in-frame clones and leaves some out. The table includes more than 95,000 clones, 85% to 90% detected once. The sequences come from CD4+ or CD8+ T cells sorted from blood, collected in a trial of the OX40 agonist ivuxolimab. The receptors shown here come from an adult with an advanced solid tumor such as melanoma, head and neck, liver or kidney cancer.

The rearrangement links TRBV7-2 to TRBJ1-5; D remains unclear. CDR3 length: 15 amino acids. Trimming left V 1 base short and J 0 bases short, with 7 bases between. Germline V gene lookup returns CDR1 SGHTA and CDR2 FQGNSA. The CDR3 nucleotides are TGTGCCAGCAGCTTAGGAGTCGTTAGCAATCAGCCCCAGCATTTT. This encodes CASSLGVVSNQPQHF. Full variable domain (rest looked up from reference TRBV7-2 and TRBJ1-5): GAGVSQSPSNKVTEKGKDVELRCDPISGHTALYWYRQSLGQGLEFLIYFQGNSAPDKSGLPSDRFSAERTGGSVSTLTIQRTQQEDSAVYLCASSLGVVSNQPQHFGDGTRLSIL.

V is TRBV30 and J is TRBJ1-4, with D possibly TRBD1 on 5 matching bases. This CDR3 comprises 11 residues. Germline CDR1 reads GTSNPN; CDR2 reads SVGIG (reference sequence). Deletions cut 5 bases from V and 7 bases from J, with 8 bases between. The CDR3 protein is CAWGTAEKLFF. In DNA form, the CDR3 reads TGTGCCTGGGGGACTGCTGAAAAACTGTTTTTT.

V gene TRBV28 combines with J gene TRBJ1-6; TRBD1 is a possible D gene (6 bases). CDR1 MDHEN and CDR2 SYDVKM come from the germline V gene. CDR3 length: 15 amino acids. Trimming cost V 10 bases and J 8 bases, with 21 bases left between them. The CDR3 nucleotides read TGTGCCACCCTTAGCGGGGGGCTTTCGGATTCACCCCTCCACTTT. It specifies CATLSGGLSDSPLHF.

The chain has TRBV7-9 and TRBJ2-3; D call uncertain. The length of the CDR3 is 14 residues. Trimming left V 1 base short and J 6 bases short, with 11 bases between. Germline V gives CDR1 SEHNR, CDR2 FQNEAQ (reference sequence). CDR3 nucleotide sequence: TGTGCCAGCAGCTTAGACCAGCCCAGGGATACGCAGTATTTT. Amino acids: CASSLDQPRDTQYF.

V usage is TRBV9 and J usage is TRBJ2-2; possible D gene TRBD2, 5 bases. The CDR3 is 17 residues long. Germline loops: CDR1 SGDLS, CDR2 YYNGEE. V shed 0 bases and J shed 5 bases, with 17 bases lying between them. The CDR3 sequence: CASSVDVARTGTGELFF. Written as DNA, the CDR3 is TGTGCCAGCAGCGTAGATGTTGCCAGGACTGGGACCGGGGAGCTGTTTTTT.

V gene TRBV28 combines with J gene TRBJ2-3; TRBD2 agrees at 8 bases. J gave up 5 bases and V 2 bases, and 6 bases lay outside the gene matches. The CDR3 covers 15 residues. CDR1 and CDR2 from the germline V gene are MDHEN and SYDVKM. CDR3 nucleotide sequence: TGTGCCAGCAGTTTAATGGGACTAGGTCTAGATACGCAGTATTTT. Translated: CASSLMGLGLDTQYF.

The V and J genes are TRBV30 and TRBJ1-2; D unresolved. The CDR3 has 13 residues. The V gene lost 0 bases and the J gene lost 4 bases, with 9 bases spanning the gap. The V gene's germline CDR1 is GTSNPN and CDR2 SVGIG (reference sequence). The CDR3 reads CAWSVRGTYGYTF. The CDR3 DNA reads as TGTGCCTGGAGTGTACGAGGAACCTATGGCTACACCTTC.

The rearrangement joins TRBV5-1 to TRBJ2-3; weak D call: TRBD1 (6 bases). V lost 0 bases and J lost 4, with 15 bases in between. The CDR3 sequence is 16 residues long. Germline V gives CDR1 SGHRS, CDR2 YFSETQ. The CDR3 loop is CASSLVGGAAADTQYF. CDR3 nucleotides: TGCGCCAGCAGCTTGGTTGGGGGCGCGGCTGCAGATACGCAGTATTTT. Full variable domain (rest looked up from reference TRBV5-1 and TRBJ2-3): KAGVTQTPRYLIKTRGQQVTLSCSPISGHRSVSWYQQTPGQGLQFLFEYFSETQRNKGNFPGRFSGRQFSNSRSEMNVSTLELGDSALYLCASSLVGGAAADTQYFGPGTRLTVL.

The CDR3 nucleotides are TGTGCCAGCAGCCACAGGGCCGGCGAGCAGTACTTC. This gives the protein CASSHRAGEQYF. The chain combines TRBV5-6 with TRBJ2-7; perhaps TRBD1 as D (6 bases). Germline V gene data show CDR1 as SGHDT and CDR2 as YYEEEE. This CDR3 has 12 residues. V was pared by 4 bases and J by 6 bases, with 11 bases between.

The chain joins TRBV10-3 to TRBJ1-6, with D possibly matching TRBD1 (6 bases). Per germline, CDR1 ENHRY and CDR2 SYGVKD. The CDR3 loop spans 17 amino acids. Trimming pared 0 bases from V and 6 bases from J, leaving 15 bases between. The CDR3 here is CAISESRGNPLNSPLHF. DNA of the CDR3: TGTGCCATCAGTGAGTCAAGGGGGAACCCCCTTAATTCACCCCTCCACTTT.

The table lists this clone with a count of one. The chain links TRBV18 to TRBJ1-5; 11 bases match TRBD1. Germline V gene sequence: CDR1 KGHSH, CDR2 LQKENI. J lost 10 bases, V lost 0 bases, and 5 bases had no gene match. The CDR3 sequence is 15 residues long. CDR3 coding DNA: TGTGCCAGCTCACCACCTGGGACAGGGGGAAATCCCCAGCATTTT. Protein: CASSPPGTGGNPQHF.

The CDR3 region is CASSQGKWTGLHEQYF. In DNA, the CDR3 is TGCGCCAGCAGCCAAGGAAAATGGACAGGGCTCCACGAGCAGTACTTC. V gene TRBV4-3 combines with J gene TRBJ2-7; TRBD1 matches at 8 bases. This CDR3 comprises 16 residues. Trimming removed 1 base from V and 5 bases from J; junction bases left unmatched: 10. Germline CDR1 reads LGHNA; CDR2 reads YSLEER.

This clone appeared a single time. The rearrangement links TRBV7-2 to TRBJ1-2; the D gene is possibly TRBD1 (6 bases). Germline V gene sequence: CDR1 SGHTA, CDR2 FQGNSA. The CDR3 has 14 residues. Trimming pared 1 base from V and 4 bases from J, leaving 10 bases between. The CDR3 bases are TGTGCCAGCAGCTTAGACGGACAGATCTATGGCTACACCTTC. It specifies CASSLDGQIYGYTF. The variable domain in full, completed from reference TRBV7-2 and TRBJ1-2, reads GAGVSQSPSNKVTEKGKDVELRCDPISGHTALYWYRQSLGQGLEFLIYFQGNSAPDKSGLPSDRFSAERTGGSVSTLTIQRTQQEDSAVYLCASSLDGQIYGYTFGSGTRLTVV.

The chain links TRBV7-2 to TRBJ1-3; D gene ambiguous. CDR1 and CDR2 from the germline V gene are SGHTA and FQGNSA. Trimming cost V 0 bases and J 0 bases, with 9 bases left between them. The CDR3 covers 16 residues. CDR3 nucleotide sequence: TGTGCCAGCAGCTTAGCTACTGAGAGCTCTGGAAACACCATATATTTT. Residues: CASSLATESSGNTIYF.

The V and J genes are TRBV7-9 and TRBJ2-2; D is undetermined. Germline V CDR1 and CDR2: SEHNR, FQNEAQ (reference sequence). CDR3 length: 15 amino acids. V gave up 2 bases and J gave up 6 bases, with 13 bases separating them. The CDR3 DNA reads TGTGCCAGCAGCTTACTCAAAGCGTCCTCCGGGGAGCTGTTTTTT. Translated: CASSLLKASSGELFF.

The CDR3 sequence is CASSTGGGTDTQYF. CDR3 bases: TGTGCCAGCAGTACCGGGGGGGGTACAGATACGCAGTATTTT. The rearrangement joins TRBV28 to TRBJ2-3; 8 nucleotides align to TRBD2. V shed 5 bases and J 3 bases; nucleotides not matched to a gene: 4. CDR3 length: 14 residues. The germline V gene has CDR1 MDHEN and CDR2 SYDVKM.

This chain connects TRBV28 to TRBJ1-4; D is possibly TRBD1 (6 bases). The CDR3 has 14 amino acids. The V gene's germline CDR1 is MDHEN and CDR2 SYDVKM. V dropped 7 bases and J dropped 6 bases, with 15 bases sitting between them. As DNA, the CDR3 is TGTGCCAGCATTGGACAGCGTCTCGATGAAAAACTGTTTTTT. Amino acids: CASIGQRLDEKLFF.

The chain uses TRBV28 and TRBJ2-4; 8 bases map to TRBD1. The CDR3 consists of 13 residues. In germline, CDR1 is MDHEN, CDR2 SYDVKM. Trimming at V came to 2 bases and at J to 6 bases, leaving 0 bases not matched to a gene. CDR3 amino acids: CASSLGQGNIQYF. CDR3 in DNA: TGTGCCAGCAGTTTAGGACAGGGAAACATTCAGTACTTC.

The chain links TRBV10-3 to TRBJ1-3; D perhaps matches TRBD1 (5 bases). Germline CDR1 is ENHRY and CDR2 is SYGVKD. Trimming left V 9 bases short and J 4 bases short, with 13 bases between. The CDR3 is 13 residues long. The CDR3 loop reads CAIGAGKGNTIYF. Here the CDR3 DNA reads TGTGCCATTGGGGCAGGGAAGGGAAACACCATATATTTT.

The CDR3, as DNA: TGTGCCATTCCCGGGGGTTACCACAGTGAGGGCAATCAGCCCCAGCATTTT. This gives the protein CAIPGGYHSEGNQPQHF. The chain uses TRBV27 and TRBJ1-5; weak D call: TRBD1 (5 bases). Germline V CDR1 and CDR2: MNHEY, SMNVEV (reference sequence). V dropped 10 bases and J dropped 2 bases, with 24 bases sitting between them. The CDR3 sequence is 17 residues long.

The V call is TRBV11-2, the J call TRBJ1-2; the match to TRBD1 covers 9 bases. CDR3 length: 14 amino acids. From germline, CDR1 is SGHAT and CDR2 FQNNGV. Unmatched junction bases numbered 3, after V lost 2 bases and J lost 5 bases. Here the CDR3 DNA reads TGTGCCAGCAGCTTACAGGGACAGGGATATGGCTACACCTTC. Encoded protein: CASSLQGQGYGYTF. Variable domain in full (rest from reference TRBV11-2 and TRBJ1-2): EAGVAQSPRYKIIEKRQSVAFWCNPISGHATLYWYQQILGQGPKLLIQFQNNGVVDDSQLPKDRFSAERLKGVDSTLKIQPAKLEDSAVYLCASSLQGQGYGYTFGSGTRLTVV.

The gene calls are TRBV7-2 and TRBJ1-2, with D perhaps matching TRBD1 (5 bases). The CDR3 is 15 residues long. CDR1 is SGHTA, CDR2 FQGNSA, per germline. V gave up 3 bases and J gave up 1 base, with 12 bases separating them. The CDR3 sequence is CASSLQPQGNYGYTF. The CDR3 region has the DNA TGTGCCAGCAGCTTGCAACCTCAGGGTAACTATGGCTACACCTTC.

The chain has TRBV10-3 and TRBJ2-5, with TRBD1 matching 9 bases. Germline values: CDR1 ENHRY, CDR2 SYGVKD. CDR3 length equals 13 residues. V dropped 6 bases and J dropped 5; count of bases not matched to a gene: 4. The CDR3 reads CAIRTGGDETQYF. CDR3 nucleotides: TGTGCCATCAGAACAGGGGGCGATGAGACCCAGTACTTC.

The chain recombines TRBV6-1 with TRBJ2-7; 9 nucleotides match TRBD1. Germline V gene sequence: CDR1 MNHNS, CDR2 SASEGT. The CDR3 runs 15 residues. With 6 bases clipped from V and 1 base from J, the junction kept 7 bases outside the gene matches. The CDR3 DNA sequence: TGTGCCAGCAGCGGATCCGGGACAGGGTCCTACGAGCAGTACTTC. Translation: CASSGSGTGSYEQYF.

The rearrangement uses TRBV20-1 and TRBJ2-3; D gene unclear. This CDR3 has 8 residues. Deletions cut 2 bases from V and 12 bases from J, with 3 bases between. In germline, CDR1 is DFQATT, CDR2 SNEGSKA (reference sequence). The CDR3 coding sequence is TGCAGTGCTAGAAACCAGTATTTT. Amino acid sequence: CSARNQYF.

This chain links TRBV19 with TRBJ1-1, with 7 positions matching TRBD1. The V segment lost 7 bases and the J segment 0 bases; nucleotides outside the gene matches: 8. Germline V lookup: CDR1 LNHDA, CDR2 SQIVND (reference sequence). The CDR3 runs to 15 residues. CDR3 nucleotide sequence: TGTGCCAGTATCCGGGCAGGGGGAGTGAACACTGAAGCTTTCTTT. This sequence encodes CASIRAGGVNTEAFF. The full variable domain, completed using reference TRBV19 and TRBJ1-1, is DGGITQSPKYLFRKEGQNVTLSCEQNLNHDAMYWYRQDPGQGLRLIYYSQIVNDFQKGDIAEGYSVSREKKESFPLTVTSAQKNPTAFYLCASIRAGGVNTEAFFGQGTRLTVV.

In DNA form, the CDR3 reads TGTGCCAGCAGCGGCCGAAATGAACTGTTTTTT. Its protein product is CASSGRNELFF. The V and J genes are TRBV7-2 and TRBJ1-4, with D unresolved. V lost 5 bases and J 12 bases, leaving 10 bases between the germline ends. Germline CDR1 is SGHTA and CDR2 is FQGNSA. The CDR3 contains 11 residues.

V is TRBV4-3 and J is TRBJ1-6; TRBD1 matches 7 bases. Trimming at V came to 0 bases and at J to 10 bases, leaving 12 bases not matched to a gene. CDR3 length: 17 amino acids. Germline CDR1 and CDR2: LGHNA and YSLEER. CDR3 sequence: CASSQDYPGQLVSPLHF. CDR3 DNA: TGCGCCAGCAGCCAAGATTACCCGGGACAGCTCGTCTCACCCCTCCACTTT.

The chain employs TRBV6-4 and TRBJ1-6; 9 bases line up with TRBD1. Germline CDR1 MRHNA, CDR2 SNTAGT. The V gene end was trimmed by 1 base and the J gene end by 0 bases; junction bases not matched to a gene: 13. This CDR3 has 21 amino acids. This chain's CDR3 is CASSDWLRKTGGRSYNSPLHF. The CDR3 region has the DNA TGTGCCAGCAGTGACTGGTTGCGGAAAACAGGGGGCCGCTCCTATAATTCACCCCTCCACTTT.

As to this clone: A read error may account for a junction end that differs from germline. This chain uses TRBV7-6 with TRBJ2-5; D is possibly TRBD1 (6 bases). Germline V gene lookup returns CDR1 SGHVS and CDR2 FNYEAQ. There are 14 residues in the CDR3. The CDR3 protein is CASSSRQAQGTQYF. The CDR3 bases are TGTGCCAGCAGCTCTCGACAGGCCCAAGGGACCCAGTACTTC.